The present TCR beta chain was sequenced within a study of a mutant IDH1 vaccine in newly diagnosed glioma. Libraries were prepared by immunoSEQ multiplex PCR; TCRdb keeps only in-frame clonotypes and omits some of them. The profile shows about 94,000 clones, around nine tenths of them singletons. Germline assignment: CDR1 MNHEY and CDR2 SMNVEV (reference sequence). Losses at the gene ends were 5 bases for V and 9 bases for J; bases not matched to a gene: 6. This CDR3 spans 13 amino acids. Documented time point: week 47, end of study. Every vaccination contained 300 ug of the mutant IDH1 20-mer peptide and was paired with topical imiquimod. On this clone itself: What it binds is not known.

The clonotype comes from a woman between 50 and 59 years old with glioma. Specimen: PBMCs, collected from a glioma patient whose treatment included an IDH1 peptide vaccine. The gene calls are TRBV27 and TRBJ2-1, with TRBD1 identical over 8 bases. As DNA, the CDR3 is TGTGCCAGCAGTCCGCGGACAGGGCGTGAGCAGTTCTTC. This codes for CASSPRTGREQFF.